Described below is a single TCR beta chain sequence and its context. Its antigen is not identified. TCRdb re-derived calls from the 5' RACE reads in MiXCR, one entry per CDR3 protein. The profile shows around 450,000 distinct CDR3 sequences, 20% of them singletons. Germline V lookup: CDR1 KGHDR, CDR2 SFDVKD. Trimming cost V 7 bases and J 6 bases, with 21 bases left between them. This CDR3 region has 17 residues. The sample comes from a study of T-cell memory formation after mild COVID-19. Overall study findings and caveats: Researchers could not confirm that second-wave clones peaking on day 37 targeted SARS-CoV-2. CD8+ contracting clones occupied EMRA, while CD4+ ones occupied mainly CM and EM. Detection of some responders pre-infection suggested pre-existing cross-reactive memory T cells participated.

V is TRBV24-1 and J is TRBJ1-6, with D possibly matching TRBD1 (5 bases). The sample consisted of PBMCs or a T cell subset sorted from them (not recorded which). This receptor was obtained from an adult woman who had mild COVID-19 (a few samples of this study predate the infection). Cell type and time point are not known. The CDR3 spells CATRGDLDRLSNSPLHF. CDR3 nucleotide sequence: TGTGCCACCAGAGGGGACCTAGATCGTCTGTCTAATTCACCCCTCCACTTT.